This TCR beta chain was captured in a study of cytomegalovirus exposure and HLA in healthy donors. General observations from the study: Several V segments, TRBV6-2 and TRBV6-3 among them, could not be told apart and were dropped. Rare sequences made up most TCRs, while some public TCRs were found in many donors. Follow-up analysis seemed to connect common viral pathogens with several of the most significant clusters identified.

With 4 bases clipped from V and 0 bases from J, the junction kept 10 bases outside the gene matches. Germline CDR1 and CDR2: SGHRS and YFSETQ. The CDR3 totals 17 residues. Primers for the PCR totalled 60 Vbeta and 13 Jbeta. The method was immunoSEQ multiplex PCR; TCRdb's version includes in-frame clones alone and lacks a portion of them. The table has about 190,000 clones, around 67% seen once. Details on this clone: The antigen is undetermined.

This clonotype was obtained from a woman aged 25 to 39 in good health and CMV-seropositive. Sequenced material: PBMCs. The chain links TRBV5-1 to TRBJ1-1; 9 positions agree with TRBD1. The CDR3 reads CASSPWTGAGMNTEAFF. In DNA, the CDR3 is TGCGCCAGCAGCCCGTGGACAGGGGCGGGGATGAACACTGAAGCTTTCTTT.